Below, 11 T cell receptor beta chains from the same sample are listed, as sequenced in a study of T cells in Graves' hyperthyroidism and ophthalmopathy. Authors of the study amplified TCR beta CDR3 regions from RNA transcripts. In the first-round RT-PCR of the TCR CDR3, the HTBI primer set was used. TCRdb reprocessed the multiplex PCR reads via MiXCR and lists one record per CDR3 protein. The sample records about 480,000 distinct CDR3 sequences, about 22% being singletons. Sequencing input: blood. The receptors stem from a woman in her sixties or seventies with Graves' ophthalmopathy.

The J gene is TRBJ1-5, the V gene TRBV5-1; no reliable D call. In germline, CDR1 is SGHRS, CDR2 YFSETQ. This CDR3 is built from 15 residues. V lost 5 bases to trimming and J lost 1 base, with 13 bases between them. CDR3 DNA sequence: TGCGCCAGCAGTATGGGGTTGGAGAGCAATCAGCCCCAGCATTTT. Protein: CASSMGLESNQPQHF. Full variable domain (outside the CDR3, taken from reference TRBV5-1 and TRBJ1-5): KAGVTQTPRYLIKTRGQQVTLSCSPISGHRSVSWYQQTPGQGLQFLFEYFSETQRNKGNFPGRFSGRQFSNSRSEMNVSTLELGDSALYLCASSMGLESNQPQHFGDGTRLSIL.

This clonotype has just a few counts. V and J are TRBV19 and TRBJ2-1; perhaps TRBD1 as D (7 bases). Germline V CDR1 and CDR2: LNHDA, SQIVND (reference sequence). V was trimmed by 5 bases and J by 13 bases, leaving 18 bases between them. The CDR3 length is 13 residues. As DNA, the CDR3 is TGTGCCAGTAGTGCGGCAGGGGGGTGGAATCAGTTCTTC. Translating gives CASSAAGGWNQFF. Drawing the rest from reference TRBV19 and TRBJ2-1, the complete variable domain is DGGITQSPKYLFRKEGQNVTLSCEQNLNHDAMYWYRQDPGQGLRLIYYSQIVNDFQKGDIAEGYSVSREKKESFPLTVTSAQKNPTAFYLCASSAAGGWNQFFGPGTRLTVL.

This clonotype was seen more than once but under ten times. The genes are TRBV30 and TRBJ2-1; 7 positions match TRBD2. The V gene end was trimmed by 1 base and the J gene end by 4 bases; junction bases not matched to a gene: 7. The V gene's germline CDR1 is GTSNPN and CDR2 SVGIG (reference sequence). The CDR3 sequence is 15 residues long. The DNA of the CDR3 is TGTGCCTGGAGTGATCCAGCGGGATCGTACAATGAGCAGTTCTTC. The encoded protein is CAWSDPAGSYNEQFF.

This clonotype was picked up one time. A much larger clone differs by one base, so this may be a read error. This chain uses TRBV7-9 with TRBJ2-1, with no clear D. Looked up from germline, CDR1 is SEHNR and CDR2 is FQNEAQ (reference sequence). With 3 bases removed from V and 3 bases from J, the gap between germline ends came to 3 bases. This CDR3 contains 12 residues. The CDR3 is CASSFFYNEQFF. The CDR3 DNA follows: TGTGCCAGCAGCTTTTTCTACAATGAGCAGTTCTTC.

This sequence joins TRBV7-2 and TRBJ2-1, with no clear D. Between the trimmed V and J ends, which lost 5 bases and 3 bases, there was a span of 14 bases. This CDR3 region has 15 residues. Germline V gene lookup returns CDR1 SGHTA and CDR2 FQGNSA. In DNA form, the CDR3 reads TGTGCCAGCAGCATAGACTGGCTTAGCTACAATGAGCAGTTCTTC. This encodes CASSIDWLSYNEQFF.

This clonotype was observed a handful of times. The rearrangement joins TRBV27 to TRBJ1-4; no clear D. The CDR3 is made up of 15 amino acids. Trimming took 5 bases from V and 7 from J, leaving 17 bases between them. CDR1 is MNHEY, CDR2 SMNVEV, per germline (reference sequence). CDR3 sequence (DNA): TGTGCCAGCAGTAGTCGTTACACCAGCCGTGAAAAACTGTTTTTT. It translates to CASSSRYTSREKLFF.

This clonotype was detected many times. The rearrangement joins TRBV12-3 or TRBV12-4 to TRBJ1-1; TRBD1 matches at 9 bases. The CDR3 spans 17 residues. Trimming at V came to 6 bases and at J to 0 bases, leaving 11 bases not matched to a gene. The CDR3 DNA follows: TGTGCCAGCAGCTTCCGGACAGGGGCTTACTTGAACACTGAAGCTTTCTTT. Its protein is CASSFRTGAYLNTEAFF.

The chain recombines TRBV7-9 with TRBJ1-2; TRBD1 agrees at 7 bases. The CDR3 is 14 amino acids. CDR1 SEHNR and CDR2 FQNEAQ come from the germline V gene (reference sequence). V gave up 4 bases and J gave up 5 bases; unmatched junction bases: 7. CDR3 sequence (DNA): TGTGCCAGCAGCTCTCCGGGACAGCCATATGGCTACACCTTC. This gives the protein CASSSPGQPYGYTF.

The chain combines TRBV9 with TRBJ2-1, with TRBD2 as a possible D gene (5 bases). The germline V and J ends were trimmed by 4 bases and 2 bases, with 13 bases remaining between them. This CDR3 contains 15 residues. In germline, CDR1 is SGDLS, CDR2 YYNGEE. In nucleotides, the CDR3 is TGTGCCAGCAGCTCCCTCACGGGAACCTACAATGAGCAGTTCTTC. Its translation: CASSSLTGTYNEQFF.

This clonotype was observed a few times. The chain employs TRBV6-1 and TRBJ1-2; 7 positions agree with TRBD1. The CDR3 is 13 amino acids. The V gene's germline CDR1 is MNHNS and CDR2 SASEGT. Trimming removed 6 bases from V and 3 bases from J; junction bases left unmatched: 4. The CDR3 loop is CASRQGNDYGYTF. The CDR3 nucleotides read TGTGCCAGCAGACAGGGGAACGACTATGGCTACACCTTC.

This clonotype was picked up a small number of times. The chain combines TRBV25-1 with TRBJ2-3; D not resolved. The CDR3 sequence is 10 residues long. Germline CDR1 and CDR2: MGHDK and SYGVNS. Trimming removed 5 bases from V and 10 bases from J, with 7 bases in between. CDR3 in amino acids: CASSINPQYF. The CDR3 DNA sequence: TGTGCCAGCAGTATTAATCCGCAGTATTTT.